This T cell receptor (beta chain) appears in the sequencing data of a study of OX40 agonist ivuxolimab in advanced cancers. Turning to the overall study: Ivuxolimab was a fully human IgG2 agonistic monoclonal antibody targeting the costimulatory receptor OX40 (CD134). Partial responses were achieved by three dose-escalation patients, of whom one had hepatocellular carcinoma and two had cutaneous melanoma. Peripheral TCRbeta sequencing aimed to test whether ivuxolimab altered TCR sequence diversity and caused clonal T-cell expansion. The paper covers the monotherapy dose-escalation part of the phase I ivuxolimab trial, which included N of about 50 patients. Patients were allowed to have had prior anti-PD-1, anti-PD-L1 or anti-CTLA-4 therapy, and 40% of the dose-escalation patients had been treated with checkpoint inhibitors. Of the roughly 51 patients in dose escalation, 19 had hepatocellular carcinoma, around 15 had melanoma, 9 had renal cell carcinoma and 9 had head and neck cancer. Intravenous ivuxolimab was administered to patients every 2 weeks at six dose levels: 0.01, 0.1, 0.3, 1.5, 3 and 10 mg/kg. The dose-escalation cohort was over 70% male with a mean age of approximately 59 years, ranging from roughly 23 to 90.

General study outcomes and caveats: After ivuxolimab, CD8+ T cells had more expanded clones than CD4+ T cells on average. Which antigens the clonally expanded peripheral T cells were specific for was not determined. Low levels of normalized T-cell clonal expansion were also seen in some patients who did not respond. In the 0.1-3.0 mg/kg groups, partial responders were among the patients with the lowest normalized peripheral clonal expansion, particularly in CD8+ T cells. At doses from 0.1 to 3.0 mg/kg, clonal expansion was seen in both CD4+ and CD8+ blood T cells between baseline and week 6.

Comments on this clone: Its specific antigen is unknown. There are no base qualities to consult, and no much larger clone falls within one base.

The CDR3 has 14 amino acids, counting the end cysteine and phenylalanine. The only DNA kept is the CDR3, 42 bases in frame from the first base. The germline V gene (reference sequence) provides CDR1 SGHNT and CDR2 YYREEE. The V end loses 4 bases and the J end loses 0 bases, and a stretch of 11 bases separates them. To sequence the TCRbeta CDR3 region, genomic DNA was isolated from the sorted cells. The immunoSEQ Assay was used for sequencing of TCRbeta CDR3 regions. Not all clones reach the TCRdb copy of this immuneACCESS table, which keeps in-frame sequences only. Checked studies attribute under half of the gap to unresolved V genes and leave the rest unexplained. The sample table records 15,000 to 20,000 clones; approximately 84% of these occur just once. The ten largest account for roughly 3.8% of the sample. Patients with autoimmune disease history or receiving systemic immunosuppression were excluded from the trial. Peripheral blood for TCR sequencing was drawn from every dose cohort at baseline, at cycle 4 day 1 and at cycle 7 day 1. The samples were taken from a phase I, first-in-human, multicenter, open-label dose-escalation trial of ivuxolimab. Adults with locally advanced or metastatic head and neck squamous cell, hepatocellular, melanoma or renal cell carcinoma were enrolled in the trial. Before TCR sequencing, CD4+ T cells and CD8+ T cells were sorted from peripheral blood as separate populations.

Sample: CD4+ or CD8+ T cells sorted from blood, taken in a trial of the OX40 agonist ivuxolimab. Recombination joined TRBV5-4 with TRBJ2-7; D gene: possibly TRBD2, on 5 matching bases. This receptor was obtained from an adult with an advanced solid tumor such as melanoma, head and neck, liver or kidney cancer. The DNA is TGTGCCAGCAGCCGGGGAGCGAGCTCCTACGAGCAGTACTTC. Its protein reads: CASSRGASSYEQYF.